Described below is a single T cell receptor (beta chain) sequence and its context. A read error may produce the germline difference seen at one junction end. This CDR3 spans 14 amino acids. Germline-derived CDR1 and CDR2 are SNHLY and FYNNEI. The record originates from a study of early T cells in non-severe SARS-CoV-2 infection. Study background: The chains were unpaired, and the sequenced material was bulk RNA from unsorted whole blood.

Individual cDNA molecules received unique molecular identifiers. TCRdb used MiXCR to reprocess the 5' RACE reads, holding one entry per CDR3 protein. The profile shows 65,000 to 95,000 distinct CDR3 sequences, roughly 4.7% of them singletons. The TCR originated in an adult who was a healthcare worker with PCR-confirmed SARS-CoV-2 infection or an uninfected control (not recorded which). The chain combines TRBV2 with TRBJ1-5, with D maybe TRBD1 (5 bases). The material sequenced was whole blood, taken at baseline. CDR3 DNA: TGTGCCAGCAGTGGACCAGGGAGCAAGCAGCCCCAGCATTTT. It specifies CASSGPGSKQPQHF.